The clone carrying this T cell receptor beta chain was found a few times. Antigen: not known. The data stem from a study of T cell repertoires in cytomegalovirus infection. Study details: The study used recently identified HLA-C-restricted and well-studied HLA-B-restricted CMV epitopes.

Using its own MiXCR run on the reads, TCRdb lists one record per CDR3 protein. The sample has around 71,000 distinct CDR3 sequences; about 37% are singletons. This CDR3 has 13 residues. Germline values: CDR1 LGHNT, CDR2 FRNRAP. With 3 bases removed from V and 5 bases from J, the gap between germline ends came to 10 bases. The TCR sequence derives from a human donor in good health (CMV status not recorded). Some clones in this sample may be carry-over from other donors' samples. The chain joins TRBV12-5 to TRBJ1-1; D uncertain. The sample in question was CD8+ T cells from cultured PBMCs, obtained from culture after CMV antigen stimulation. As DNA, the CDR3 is TGTGCTAGTGGTTTTTTCGAGTGGACTGAAGCTTTCTTT. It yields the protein CASGFFEWTEAFF.